These 29 T cell receptor beta chains were all obtained from the same sample, sequenced in a study of OX40 agonist ivuxolimab in advanced cancers. Using immunoSEQ multiplex PCR, the repertoire was profiled, and TCRdb retains in-frame clones only, with some absent. This sample has almost 70,000 clones, with approximately 90% found just once. Sequenced here: CD4+ or CD8+ T cells sorted from blood, sampled in a trial of the OX40 agonist ivuxolimab. The receptors were sampled from an adult with an advanced solid tumor such as melanoma, head and neck, liver or kidney cancer.

The chain has TRBV11-1 and TRBJ2-7; D ambiguous. Germline-derived CDR1 and CDR2 are SGHAT and FQDESV (reference sequence). This CDR3 contains 15 residues. V was cut by 0 bases and J by 5 bases, with 14 bases left in between. CDR3 sequence reads: CASSLAGPQRHEQYF. CDR3 sequence (DNA): TGTGCCAGCAGCTTAGCTGGCCCTCAACGCCACGAGCAGTACTTC.

This rearrangement joins TRBV7-2 to TRBJ2-1; possibly TRBD1 for D (6 bases). Per the germline V gene, CDR1 is SGHTA and CDR2 is FQGNSA. The CDR3 spans 15 residues. Trimming removed 5 bases at V and 6 bases at J, with 17 bases between. CDR3 in DNA: TGTGCCAGCAGCCCACAGACAGGTTCTCTCAATGAGCAGTTCTTC. As protein: CASSPQTGSLNEQFF.

The chain couples TRBV11-3 to TRBJ2-3; tentatively, D is TRBD2 (5 bases). Germline V gene lookup returns CDR1 SGHNT and CDR2 YENEEA. V dropped 3 bases and J dropped 6 bases, with 10 bases sitting between them. CDR3 length equals 13 residues. The DNA for the CDR3 is TGTGCCAGCAGCTTGGGGAGTGGGGATACGCAGTATTTT. Protein sequence: CASSLGSGDTQYF.

The chain joins TRBV28 to TRBJ2-2, with D possibly being TRBD2 (6 bases). The CDR3 is made up of 17 amino acids. The V end was cut by 3 bases, the J end by 5 bases, with 19 bases between. Per germline, CDR1 MDHEN and CDR2 SYDVKM. The CDR3 sequence is CASSFSAGREGTGELFF. The CDR3 coding sequence is TGTGCCAGCAGTTTCAGCGCCGGGAGAGAGGGGACCGGGGAGCTGTTTTTT.

This rearrangement joins TRBV25-1 to TRBJ1-5; D is ambiguous. Germline assignment: CDR1 MGHDK and CDR2 SYGVNS. Between the trimmed V and J ends, which lost 3 bases and 2 bases, there was a span of 11 bases. This CDR3 has 15 amino acids. CDR3 amino acids: CASSEAGLGNQPQHF. CDR3 coding DNA: TGTGCCAGCAGTGAGGCAGGCTTGGGCAATCAGCCCCAGCATTTT.

V usage is TRBV28 and J usage is TRBJ1-1, with 9 bases that match TRBD1. Trimming cost V 9 bases and J 5 bases; bases outside gene matches: 10. Germline V gives CDR1 MDHEN, CDR2 SYDVKM. The CDR3 runs 14 residues. The CDR3 loop reads CASPPRTGATEAFF. CDR3 DNA sequence: TGTGCCAGTCCGCCGAGGACAGGGGCAACTGAAGCTTTCTTT.

This chain connects TRBV9 to TRBJ1-4; tentatively, D is TRBD1 (5 bases). Germline lookup yields CDR1 SGDLS and CDR2 YYNGEE. The CDR3 spans 16 residues. The germline V and J ends were trimmed by 4 bases and 8 bases, with 21 bases remaining between them. The CDR3 protein is CASSPGDGGVEEKLFF. DNA for the CDR3: TGTGCCAGCAGCCCCGGGGACGGAGGGGTTGAAGAAAAACTGTTTTTT.

CDR3 region: CASSLNEGDNEKLFF. The CDR3 nucleotides read TGTGCCAGCAGCTTAAATGAGGGGGATAATGAAAAACTGTTTTTT. This chain connects TRBV7-6 to TRBJ1-4; possibly TRBD1 for D (6 bases). CDR1 is SGHVS and CDR2 is FNYEAQ in the germline V gene. CDR3 size: 15 residues. The germline V and J ends were trimmed by 2 bases and 4 bases, with 11 bases remaining between them.

The V and J genes are TRBV28 and TRBJ1-6, with D possibly matching TRBD1 (5 bases). The germline V gene encodes CDR1 MDHEN and CDR2 SYDVKM. Trimming pared 6 bases from V and 7 bases from J, leaving 13 bases between. This CDR3 region has 14 residues. The CDR3 DNA follows: TGTGCCAGCAGACCGGGGGTAGTCAATTCACCCCTCCACTTT. This encodes CASRPGVVNSPLHF.

The rearrangement links TRBV27 to TRBJ2-2; no clear D. CDR1 MNHEY and CDR2 SMNVEV come from the germline V gene (reference sequence). The CDR3 length is 16 residues. The germline V and J ends were trimmed by 1 base and 0 bases, with 9 bases remaining between them. The DNA of the CDR3 is TGTGCCAGCAGTTTATATGCAGCCCCGAACACCGGGGAGCTGTTTTTT. Protein sequence: CASSLYAAPNTGELFF.

This clone was detected only a few times. The chain joins TRBV7-2 to TRBJ2-7; 7 bases match TRBD2. With 1 base clipped from V and 5 bases from J, the junction kept 8 bases outside the gene matches. This CDR3 has 15 residues. The germline V gene has CDR1 SGHTA and CDR2 FQGNSA. The CDR3 nucleotides read TGTGCCAGCAGCTTAGTGGGCGGGAGATCGAACGAGCAGTACTTC. It specifies CASSLVGGRSNEQYF.

This chain connects TRBV5-4 to TRBJ1-2; D ambiguous. This CDR3 spans 14 amino acids. V lost 2 bases and J 4 bases, leaving 12 bases between the germline ends. Looked up from germline, CDR1 is SGHNT and CDR2 is YYREEE (reference sequence). The CDR3 sequence: CASSFQVGSYGYTF. The CDR3 DNA reads as TGTGCCAGCAGCTTCCAGGTTGGGAGCTATGGCTACACCTTC.

The sample holds one count of this clone. The chain uses TRBV5-1 and TRBJ2-2, with TRBD1 identical over 8 bases. Unmatched junction bases numbered 9, after V lost 4 bases and J lost 7 bases. The CDR3 extends over 15 amino acids. CDR1 is SGHRS, CDR2 YFSETQ, per germline. The CDR3 region has the DNA TGCGCCAGCAGCCCCTCGGACAGGGATAACGGGGAGCTGTTTTTT. This sequence encodes CASSPSDRDNGELFF.

Here the CDR3 DNA reads TGTGCCAGTCGCCGGCAAAGAAACACCGGGGAGCTGTTTTTT. This translates into CASRRQRNTGELFF. The V gene is TRBV19, the J gene TRBJ2-2, with D unresolved. From germline, CDR1 is LNHDA and CDR2 SQIVND (reference sequence). The CDR3 runs 14 residues. Deletions cut 8 bases from V and 2 bases from J, with 12 bases between.

The gene calls are TRBV5-1 and TRBJ2-5, with D possibly matching TRBD2 (5 bases). This CDR3 comprises 16 residues. Germline assignment: CDR1 SGHRS and CDR2 YFSETQ. Between the trimmed V and J ends, which lost 3 bases and 2 bases, there was a span of 17 bases. CDR3 coding DNA: TGCGCCAGCAGCTCAAACGGGATTGAGGTTCAAGAGACCCAGTACTTC. It is translated as CASSSNGIEVQETQYF. The variable domain in full, completed from reference TRBV5-1 and TRBJ2-5, reads KAGVTQTPRYLIKTRGQQVTLSCSPISGHRSVSWYQQTPGQGLQFLFEYFSETQRNKGNFPGRFSGRQFSNSRSEMNVSTLELGDSALYLCASSSNGIEVQETQYFGPGTRLLVL.

The chain joins TRBV27 to TRBJ1-1, with TRBD1 matching over 8 bases. The CDR3 totals 18 residues. J gave up 0 bases and V 0 bases, and 9 bases lay outside the gene matches. Per germline, CDR1 MNHEY and CDR2 SMNVEV (reference sequence). The CDR3 DNA reads as TGTGCCAGCAGTTTATCTCCAGGACAGGGAGGTATGAACACTGAAGCTTTCTTT. Encoded protein: CASSLSPGQGGMNTEAFF.

The J gene is TRBJ1-1, the V gene TRBV27, with D perhaps TRBD1 (6 bases). Germline V gives CDR1 MNHEY, CDR2 SMNVEV (reference sequence). This CDR3 comprises 15 residues. Trimming took 6 bases from V and 0 from J, leaving 14 bases between them. CDR3 nucleotide sequence: TGTGCCAGCAGCCTGGGGGGGCAAGTGAACACTGAAGCTTTCTTT. Protein product: CASSLGGQVNTEAFF.

This clone appeared a single time. The CDR3 sequence is CASSDSMSEAGSMETQYF. CDR3 bases: TGTGCCAGCAGTGACTCAATGTCAGAAGCGGGATCTATGGAGACCCAGTACTTC. This chain joins TRBV6-4 and TRBJ2-5; TRBD2 aligns across 7 bases. CDR1 is MRHNA, CDR2 SNTAGT, per germline. This CDR3 region has 18 residues. The ends lost 0 bases at V and 5 bases at J; junction bases unmatched: 15.

The gene calls are TRBV5-1 and TRBJ2-3; possible D gene TRBD2, 6 bases. The germline gives CDR1 SGHRS, CDR2 YFSETQ. Between the trimmed V and J ends, which lost 10 bases and 3 bases, there was a span of 18 bases. The CDR3 contains 14 residues. The CDR3 is CAGSTGGLTDTQYF. The CDR3 bases are TGCGCCGGAAGTACTGGAGGGTTGACAGATACGCAGTATTTT. The full variable domain, in which reference TRBV5-1 and TRBJ2-3 provide the parts outside the CDR3, is KAGVTQTPRYLIKTRGQQVTLSCSPISGHRSVSWYQQTPGQGLQFLFEYFSETQRNKGNFPGRFSGRQFSNSRSEMNVSTLELGDSALYLCAGSTGGLTDTQYFGPGTRLTVL.

The V call is TRBV6-1, the J call TRBJ2-5, with 8 bases fitting TRBD1. The CDR3 is 13 amino acids. Losses at the gene ends were 5 bases for V and 3 bases for J; bases not matched to a gene: 2. Germline lookup yields CDR1 MNHNS and CDR2 SASEGT. The CDR3 bases are TGTGCCAGCAGTTTGACAGGGGAAGAGACCCAGTACTTC. Translation gives CASSLTGEETQYF.

CDR3 bases: TGTGCCAGCAGCTTGGGGGGAGCGGGAGGAGAGGAGACCCAGTACTTC. Its protein is CASSLGGAGGEETQYF. V usage is TRBV5-4 and J usage is TRBJ2-5; 9 bases map to TRBD2. The CDR3 loop spans 16 amino acids. Trimming cost V 0 bases and J 5 bases; bases outside gene matches: 8. The V gene's germline CDR1 is SGHNT and CDR2 YYREEE (reference sequence).

CDR3 residues: CASSFPTGRTQETQYF. The CDR3 DNA reads TGTGCCAGCAGTTTTCCCACAGGTCGAACCCAAGAGACCCAGTACTTC. This chain uses TRBV7-8 with TRBJ2-5; D possibly corresponds to TRBD1 (5 bases). Per the germline V gene, CDR1 is SGHVS and CDR2 is FQNEAQ. V was pared by 6 bases and J by 1 base, with 18 bases between. The CDR3 extends over 16 amino acids.

This clone has just a few counts. The genes are TRBV7-3 and TRBJ2-2; D is undetermined. The CDR3 is made up of 13 amino acids. Germline assignment: CDR1 SGHTA and CDR2 FQGTGA. V dropped 2 bases and J dropped 3 bases, with 4 bases sitting between them. The CDR3 sequence is CASSLGYTGELFF. CDR3 DNA sequence: TGTGCCAGCAGCTTAGGGTACACCGGGGAGCTGTTTTTT.

This chain links TRBV7-2 with TRBJ2-7; tentative D call: TRBD1 (6 bases). CDR1 is SGHTA, CDR2 FQGNSA, per germline. The V end lost 3 bases, the J end lost 2 bases, and 11 bases lay between the germline ends. The CDR3 runs 14 residues. CDR3 sequence reads: CASSLGQGTYEQYF. DNA of the CDR3: TGTGCCAGCAGCTTGGGCCAGGGGACCTACGAGCAGTACTTC.

This sequence joins TRBV28 and TRBJ1-4, with 8 bases aligning to TRBD1. Germline lookup yields CDR1 MDHEN and CDR2 SYDVKM. The CDR3 has 16 amino acids. V lost 5 bases to trimming and J lost 3 bases; unmatched junction nucleotides: 8. The CDR3 nucleotides are TGTGCCAGCAGTAAACAGGGGGTTGCGGCTAATGAAAAACTGTTTTTT. It is translated as CASSKQGVAANEKLFF.

The chain combines TRBV2 with TRBJ2-1; the match to TRBD2 covers 12 bases. CDR1 SNHLY and CDR2 FYNNEI come from the germline V gene. Trimming at V came to 4 bases and at J to 7 bases, leaving 5 bases not matched to a gene. The CDR3 is 15 residues long. The CDR3 loop reads CASSGSSGRGNEQFF. As DNA, the CDR3 is TGTGCCAGCAGTGGCTCTAGCGGGAGGGGGAATGAGCAGTTCTTC. Full variable domain (remainder filled in from reference TRBV2 and TRBJ2-1): EPEVTQTPSHQVTQMGQEVILRCVPISNHLYFYWYRQILGQKVEFLVSFYNNEISEKSEIFDDQFSVERPDGSNFTLKIRSTKLEDSAMYFCASSGSSGRGNEQFFGPGTRLTVL.

V gene TRBV5-1 combines with J gene TRBJ2-7, with unresolved D. The V and J ends lost 4 bases and 0 bases respectively, with 14 bases between them. The CDR3 is 15 amino acids. From germline, CDR1 is SGHRS and CDR2 YFSETQ. The CDR3 DNA follows: TGCGCCAGCAGCAACGATGTAGGGTTCTCCTACGAGCAGTACTTC. This translates into CASSNDVGFSYEQYF.

The chain carries TRBV5-1 and TRBJ2-7; tentatively, D is TRBD1 or TRBD2 (6 bases each). The CDR3 contains 15 residues. The V gene's germline CDR1 is SGHRS and CDR2 YFSETQ. The V and J ends lost 0 bases and 6 bases respectively, with 16 bases between them. CDR3 loop: CASSLVPGAQPEQYF. The CDR3 nucleotides are TGCGCCAGCAGCTTGGTTCCGGGGGCGCAACCCGAGCAGTACTTC.

This sequence joins TRBV7-2 and TRBJ2-3; the D is unclear. The CDR3 runs 11 residues. The ends were cut back, 6 bases at V and 2 bases at J, with 3 bases in the middle. Germline loops: CDR1 SGHTA, CDR2 FQGNSA. The CDR3 bases are TGTGCCAGCAGTCACACAGATACGCAGTATTTT. Translation: CASSHTDTQYF.